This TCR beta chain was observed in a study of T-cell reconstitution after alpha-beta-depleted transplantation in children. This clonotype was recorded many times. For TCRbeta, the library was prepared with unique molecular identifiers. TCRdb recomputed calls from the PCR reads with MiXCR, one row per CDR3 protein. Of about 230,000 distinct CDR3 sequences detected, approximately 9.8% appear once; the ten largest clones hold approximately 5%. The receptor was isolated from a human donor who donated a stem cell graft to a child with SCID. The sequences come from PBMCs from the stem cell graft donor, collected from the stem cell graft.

The CDR3 loop reads CASSLSRDNEQFF. DNA of the CDR3: TGTGCCAGCAGCCTCAGCCGGGACAATGAGCAGTTCTTC. V gene TRBV7-2 combines with J gene TRBJ2-1; no definite D call. V dropped 5 bases and J dropped 5 bases, with 10 bases sitting between them. The germline V gene has CDR1 SGHTA and CDR2 FQGNSA. CDR3 length: 13 residues.